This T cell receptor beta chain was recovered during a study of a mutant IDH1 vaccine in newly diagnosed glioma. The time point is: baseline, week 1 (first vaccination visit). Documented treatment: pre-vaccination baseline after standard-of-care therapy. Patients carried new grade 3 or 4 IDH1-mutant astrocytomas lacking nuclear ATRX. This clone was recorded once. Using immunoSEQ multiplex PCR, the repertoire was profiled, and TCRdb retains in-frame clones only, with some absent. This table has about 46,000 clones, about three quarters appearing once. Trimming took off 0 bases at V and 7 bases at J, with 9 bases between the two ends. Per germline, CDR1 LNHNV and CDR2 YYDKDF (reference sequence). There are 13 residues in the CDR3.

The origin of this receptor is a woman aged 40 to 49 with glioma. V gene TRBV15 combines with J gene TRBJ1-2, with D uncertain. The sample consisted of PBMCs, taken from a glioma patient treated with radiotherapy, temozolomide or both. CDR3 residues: CATSREKISGYTF. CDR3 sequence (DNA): TGTGCCACCAGCAGAGAGAAGATTTCTGGCTACACCTTC.